The clone carrying this TCR beta chain was counted a few times. V lost 1 base and J 4 bases, leaving 14 bases between the germline ends. The CDR3 totals 15 residues. CDR1 and CDR2 from the germline V gene are SGHKS and YYEKEE (reference sequence). The data originate from a study of shared clonotypes between healthy human individuals. Each cell subset's genomic DNA was divided evenly among several immunoSEQ plates. In the original processing: Without quality scores, immunoSEQ junctional reads could not be filtered like full-length reads. Method: immunoSEQ multiplex PCR; TCRdb's copy keeps in-frame clones and lacks some. The D gene and trimming were derived from the DNA, and the V and J assignments and clone size from that table. Of some 530,000 clones detected, 70% to 80% appear once; the ten largest clones hold around 12%.

The origin of this receptor is a woman in her thirties or forties in good health. Some clones in this sample may be carry-over from other donors' samples. The sequencing input was PBMCs. This chain connects TRBV5-5 to TRBJ1-2; D is possibly TRBD1 (5 bases). The CDR3 region has the DNA TGTGCCAGCAGCTTGCAACAGGCTTCGCTCTATGGCTACACCTTC. This codes for CASSLQQASLYGYTF.